This T cell receptor (beta chain) was documented in a study of T cells in pancreatic ductal adenocarcinoma. Study results and caveats: Tumor and blood clonality did not differ significantly, about 0.1 versus 0.065. Blood had more productive templates and roughly 8-fold more unique clonotypes than tumor. Comparisons of tumor and blood clonality may show falsely lower tumor diversity.

With V trimmed by 4 bases and J by 3 bases, 8 bases remained unmatched. Germline lookup yields CDR1 MGHRA and CDR2 YSYEKL. There are 17 residues in the CDR3. As to this clone: Its antigen is unknown.

Clones were read by immunoSEQ multiplex PCR, and TCRdb kept only the in-frame ones, dropping some. The sample includes roughly 100,000 clones, 90% to 95% of them seen just once. The selected patients with pancreatic ductal adenocarcinoma had surgery but no neoadjuvant therapy. The sample consisted of PBMCs. This sequence was found in a human donor with pancreatic ductal adenocarcinoma. J is TRBJ2-2 and V is TRBV4-1; 10 nucleotides agree with TRBD2. CDR3 DNA: TGCGCCAGCAGCCTTATGTGGCTAGCGGGAGACACCGGGGAGCTGTTTTTT. This gives the protein CASSLMWLAGDTGELFF.